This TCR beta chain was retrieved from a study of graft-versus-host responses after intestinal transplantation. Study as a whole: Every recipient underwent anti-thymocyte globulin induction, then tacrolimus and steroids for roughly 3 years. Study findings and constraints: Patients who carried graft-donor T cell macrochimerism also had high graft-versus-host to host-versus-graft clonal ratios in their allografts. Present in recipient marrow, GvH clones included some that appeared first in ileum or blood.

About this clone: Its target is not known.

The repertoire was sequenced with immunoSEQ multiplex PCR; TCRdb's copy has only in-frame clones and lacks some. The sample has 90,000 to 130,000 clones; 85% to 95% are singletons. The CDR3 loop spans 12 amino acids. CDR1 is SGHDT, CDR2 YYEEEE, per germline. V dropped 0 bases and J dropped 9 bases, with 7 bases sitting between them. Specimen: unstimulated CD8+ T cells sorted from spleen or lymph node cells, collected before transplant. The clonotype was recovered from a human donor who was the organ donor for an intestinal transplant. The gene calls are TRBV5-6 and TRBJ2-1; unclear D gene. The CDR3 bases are TGTGCCAGCAGCTTGGGGAGCTCTGAGCAGTTCTTC. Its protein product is CASSLGSSEQFF.